This record covers a single T cell receptor (beta chain). Its cognate antigen is unknown. Cells that had been cultured for roughly ten days were the source of isolated CD4+ T cells. This individual tested PCR-positive for SARS-CoV-2 infection between March and December 2020. Every participant took two doses of the BNT162b2 or mRNA-1273 vaccine. The sample originates from a study of vaccination effects on CD4 cells after COVID-19. Study in general: Once vaccinated, a few convalescent patients were sampled both early and late afterward. Following the second dose by a median of 72 days, the post-vaccine samples were obtained.

The repertoire was sequenced with immunoSEQ multiplex PCR; TCRdb's copy has only in-frame clones and lacks some. The sample contains tens of thousands of clones, over 60% of which appear only once. Deletions cut 2 bases from V and 0 bases from J, with 11 bases between. This CDR3 region has 16 residues. Germline lookup yields CDR1 MNHEY and CDR2 SVGAGI. This TCR was recovered from a human donor who had a prior SARS-CoV-2 infection. The chain is built from TRBV6-5 and TRBJ1-3; tentative D call: TRBD1 (5 bases). The sample here was CD4+ T cells from PBMCs cultured without peptide, taken after COVID-19 vaccination. Here the CDR3 DNA reads TGTGCCAGCAGTTACGCGGGGGTTGGCTCTGGAAACACCATATATTTT. It codes for CASSYAGVGSGNTIYF.